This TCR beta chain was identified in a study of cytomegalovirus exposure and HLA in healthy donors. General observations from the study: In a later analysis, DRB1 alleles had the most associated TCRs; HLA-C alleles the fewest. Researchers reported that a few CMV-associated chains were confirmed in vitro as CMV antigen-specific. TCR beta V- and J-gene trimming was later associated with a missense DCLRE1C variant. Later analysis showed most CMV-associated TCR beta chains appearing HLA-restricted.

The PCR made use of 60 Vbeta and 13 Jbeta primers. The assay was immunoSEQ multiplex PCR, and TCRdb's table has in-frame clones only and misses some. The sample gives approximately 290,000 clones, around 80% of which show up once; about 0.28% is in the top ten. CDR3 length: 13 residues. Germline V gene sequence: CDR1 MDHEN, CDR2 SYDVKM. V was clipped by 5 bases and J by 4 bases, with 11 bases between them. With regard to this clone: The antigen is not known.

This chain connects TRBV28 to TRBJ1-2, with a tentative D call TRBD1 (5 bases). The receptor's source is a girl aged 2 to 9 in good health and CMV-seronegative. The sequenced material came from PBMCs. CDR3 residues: CASSAGFLYGYTF. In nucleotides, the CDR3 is TGTGCCAGCAGTGCAGGGTTTCTCTATGGCTACACCTTC.